This T cell receptor (beta chain) was observed in a study of shared clonotypes between healthy human individuals. Study observations and caveats: Clonotypes that were shared across several donors made up roughly 5.2% of naive CD4 clonotypes.

As regards this clone: The target antigen is unknown.

Assay used: immunoSEQ multiplex PCR; TCRdb lists only in-frame clones, some missing. The sample contains approximately 720,000 clones, about 90% of which appear only once. V was shortened by 0 bases and J by 5 bases, with 14 bases between the two germline ends. Germline lookup yields CDR1 LGHNA and CDR2 YSLEER. The CDR3 has 16 amino acids. Naive-designated CD8 cells lacked CD45RO, were positively enriched for CCR7, and omitted terminally differentiated effector memory CD45RA+ cells. The study enrolled healthy HIV-negative adults without recent acute infections or vaccinations as donors. V usage is TRBV4-3 and J usage is TRBJ1-5, with D perhaps matching TRBD1 (6 bases). This TCR came from a man aged 25-40 years in good health. The sample was naive CD8+ T cells sorted from blood. The CDR3 spells CASSQDLTGPDQPQHF. The CDR3 region has the DNA TGCGCCAGCAGCCAAGATCTTACAGGGCCGGATCAGCCCCAGCATTTT.